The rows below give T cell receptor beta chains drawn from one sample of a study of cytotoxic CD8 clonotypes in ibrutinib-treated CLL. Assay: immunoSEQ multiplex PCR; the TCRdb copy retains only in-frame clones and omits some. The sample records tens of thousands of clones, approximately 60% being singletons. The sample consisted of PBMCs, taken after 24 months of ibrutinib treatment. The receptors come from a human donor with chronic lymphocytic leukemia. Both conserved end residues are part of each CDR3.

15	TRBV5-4	CASSLDGGRFNEQFF
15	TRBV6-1	CASRSGTMNTGELFF
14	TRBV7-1	CASSPRRFSWRCDF
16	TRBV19	CASGKTSGGANEKLFF
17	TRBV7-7	CASSLGTSGALSNEQFF
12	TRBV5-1	CASRGGADEQFF
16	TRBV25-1	CASSEYTRGRNTEAFF
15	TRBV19	CASSIGGQLNQPQHF
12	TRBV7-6	CASSSLGYEQYF
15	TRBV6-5	CASSYSHSPPLEQYF
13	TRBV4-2	CASSQRGADTQYF
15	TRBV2	CASSLQGQVLGTQYF
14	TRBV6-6	CASGTSGGGDTQYF
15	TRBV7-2	CASSPPGGPNTEAFF
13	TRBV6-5	CASRQGLNYGYTF
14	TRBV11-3	CASSPPGAYNEQFF
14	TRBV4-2	CASSQVMGGGEAFF
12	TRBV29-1	CSVVRGYTEAFF
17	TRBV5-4	CASSHQGRSPNTGELFF
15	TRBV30	CAWSVPLGTKNEQFF